This paragraph reports one T cell receptor beta chain. This sample was included in a study of blood T cell repertoires in COVID-19. Study summary: Sample material is recorded as cDNA or gDNA derived from T cells, B-cell-depleted T cells, or PBMCs.

Here immunoSEQ multiplex PCR was the method, and the copy in TCRdb shows in-frame clones only, minus some. The sample consists of roughly 150,000 clones, over 70% of them appearing once. For recovered donors of Cohort 3, there were two negative PCRs, clearance, or symptom resolution. V lost 2 bases to trimming and J lost 8 bases, with 13 bases between them. Germline CDR1 and CDR2: SGHNT and YYREEE (reference sequence). This CDR3 spans 13 amino acids. Sequencing was performed on PBMCs or T cells enriched from blood (not recorded which). The origin of this receptor is a woman aged 60-75 years who had recovered from COVID-19. The chain carries TRBV5-4 and TRBJ1-2; possible D gene TRBD1, 6 bases. The DNA for the CDR3 is TGTGCCAGCAGCTTCAGGGACATGGGGGGCTACACCTTC. Translation: CASSFRDMGGYTF.